A single sample gave rise to the 11 T cell receptor beta chains below, sequenced in a study of T cell responses to AZD1222 COVID-19 vaccine (dated by TCRdb to the early 2020s). The method was the immunoSEQ multiplex PCR assay. TCRdb took over this immuneACCESS table, retaining in-frame rearrangements with V and J assigned. Such tables are incomplete; in checked studies, under half of the missing clones stem from an unresolved V gene, and the remainder is unexplained. The sample table shows about 150,000 clones, and nearly 90% are seen once. Around 5% of the sample belongs to the ten largest clones. The time point label for this specimen denotes: baseline before first vaccination. Sequencing used peripheral blood, obtained on day 0 of AZD1222 vaccination. These receptors all stem from an adult in good health.

CDR3 residues: CASSLRRDSSIGYTF. In DNA form, the CDR3 reads TGTGCCAGCAGCCTTCGGAGGGACAGCTCAATCGGCTACACCTTC. This chain uses TRBV7-8 with TRBJ1-2; 7 positions match TRBD1. Germline V gene data show CDR1 as SGHVS and CDR2 as FQNEAQ. The CDR3 totals 15 residues. With 5 bases clipped from V and 8 bases from J, the junction kept 14 bases outside the gene matches.

The chain has TRBV7-2 and TRBJ1-3; no definite D call. Per the germline V gene, CDR1 is SGHTA and CDR2 is FQGNSA. The CDR3 runs 14 residues. With 5 bases removed from V and 4 bases from J, the gap between germline ends came to 12 bases. The CDR3 DNA is TGTGCCAGCAGCCCGCGGACCGGCGGAAACACCATATATTTT. It specifies CASSPRTGGNTIYF.

This clone was picked up one time. The rearrangement joins TRBV6-2 or TRBV6-3 to TRBJ2-6; D perhaps matches TRBD2 (6 bases). This CDR3 region has 16 residues. V was clipped by 3 bases and J by 2 bases, with 11 bases between them. Per germline, CDR1 MNHEY and CDR2 SVGEGT. CDR3 sequence reads: CASSYLGGTGANVLTF. DNA of the CDR3: TGTGCCAGCAGTTATCTGGGGGGTACTGGGGCCAACGTCCTGACTTTC.

This clone was found once. The genes are TRBV4-1 and TRBJ2-7; D tentatively reads TRBD1 or TRBD2 (5 bases each). This CDR3 has 14 residues. V lost 0 bases to trimming and J lost 6 bases, with 12 bases between them. Germline loops: CDR1 MGHRA, CDR2 YSYEKL. Here the CDR3 DNA reads TGCGCCAGCAGCCAAGATCAGGGACGCGGCGAGCAGTACTTC. It yields the protein CASSQDQGRGEQYF.

The gene calls are TRBV6-5 and TRBJ1-2; tentatively, D is TRBD1 (6 bases). V lost 1 base to trimming and J lost 7 bases, with 7 bases between them. CDR1 is MNHEY and CDR2 is SVGAGI in the germline V gene. The CDR3 totals 12 residues. The CDR3 sequence: CASSYLGAGYTF. The CDR3 DNA sequence: TGTGCCAGCAGTTACTTGGGGGCTGGCTACACCTTC.

V is TRBV14 and J is TRBJ2-1, with TRBD2 identical over 7 bases. The CDR3 has 13 residues. The germline gives CDR1 SGHDN, CDR2 FVKESK. V gave up 0 bases and J gave up 15 bases; unmatched junction bases: 8. The CDR3 region is CASSQDPSGVRFF. The CDR3 DNA is TGTGCCAGCAGCCAAGACCCCAGCGGGGTGCGGTTCTTC.

The chain couples TRBV11-2 to TRBJ2-1, with 12 bases fitting TRBD2. Trimming cost V 5 bases and J 5 bases; bases outside gene matches: 13. Per the germline V gene, CDR1 is SGHAT and CDR2 is FQNNGV. This CDR3 comprises 18 residues. The CDR3 loop is CASSLRTSGMLKNNEQFF. The CDR3 DNA follows: TGTGCCAGCAGCCTACGGACTAGCGGGATGTTAAAGAACAATGAGCAGTTCTTC.

This clone was seen only once. The chain links TRBV28 to TRBJ2-7; D is uncertain. V was shortened by 1 base and J by 12 bases, with 13 bases between the two germline ends. Germline V gene data show CDR1 as MDHEN and CDR2 as SYDVKM. This CDR3 spans 12 amino acids. The CDR3, as DNA: TGTGCCAGCAGTTTATATACCCTACCTTGGTACTTC. As protein: CASSLYTLPWYF.

The rearrangement uses TRBV2 and TRBJ1-1; a weak D match, TRBD1 (5 bases). Per germline, CDR1 SNHLY and CDR2 FYNNEI. V was shortened by 4 bases and J by 7 bases, with 13 bases between the two germline ends. CDR3 length equals 13 residues. The chain's CDR3 is CASSGAGILEAFF. CDR3 nucleotides: TGTGCCAGCAGTGGAGCAGGGATCCTTGAAGCTTTCTTT.

The chain combines TRBV23-1 with TRBJ1-1; the D is unclear. TRBV23-1 is an open reading frame, and its role is uncertain. V was shortened by 3 bases and J by 4 bases, with 12 bases between the two germline ends. The CDR3 is 14 amino acids. The CDR3 bases are TGCGCCAGCAGTCACCCCCCTTATCGCACTGAAGCTTTCTTT. Encoded protein: CASSHPPYRTEAFF.

This clone has just one count. The chain carries TRBV4-1 and TRBJ1-5, with D tentatively TRBD1 (5 bases). The CDR3 runs to 16 residues. V was trimmed by 0 bases and J by 0 bases, leaving 9 bases between them. The germline V gene has CDR1 MGHRA and CDR2 YSYEKL. The CDR3 DNA follows: TGCGCCAGCAGCCAAGAAGGGGCATATAGCAATCAGCCCCAGCATTTT. This sequence encodes CASSQEGAYSNQPQHF.